This TCR beta chain was documented in a study of blood T cell repertoires in COVID-19. Study as a whole: COVID-19 samples, acute and convalescent, were from the United States, Italy and Spain. T cells, B-cell-depleted T cells, or PBMCs provided the cDNA or gDNA that served as material.

The CDR3 is made up of 10 amino acids. Germline CDR1 reads DFQATT; CDR2 reads SNEGSKA (reference sequence). V lost 4 bases to trimming and J lost 3 bases, with 3 bases between them. In the authors' workflow: The assay estimated nucleated cells by amplifying reference gene primers. Sequencing used immunoSEQ multiplex PCR; TCRdb keeps in-frame clones, though not all of them. V and J calls and clone size are copied from that table; D and trimming were computed from the DNA. The sample includes 110,000 to 150,000 clones, about four fifths of them seen just once. The specimen sequenced was peripheral blood. This chain connects TRBV20-1 to TRBJ2-5; D remains unclear. The receptor was isolated from a human donor in a cohort sampled during active COVID-19. CDR3 nucleotides: TGCAGTGCTATAAAAGAGACCCAGTACTTC. It yields the protein CSAIKETQYF.